This record covers a single T cell receptor beta chain. This sample was taken from a study of blood T cell repertoires in COVID-19. Study background: Donors in the United States, Italy and Spain gave samples during acute or convalescent COVID-19. PBMCs, B-cell-depleted T cells, or T cells provided the cDNA or gDNA that made up the material.

Original data processing: The authors estimated nucleated cell counts from reference gene primer amplification. Only in-frame clones appear in the TCRdb table, and some are missing; sequencing was by immunoSEQ multiplex PCR. V, J and clone size were drawn from that table, and D and trimming were deduced from the DNA. The sample yields under 100,000 clones, around 90% seen once. Between the trimmed V and J ends, which lost 6 bases and 6 bases, there was a span of 20 bases. There are 15 residues in the CDR3. Germline V gene lookup returns CDR1 LNHDA and CDR2 SQIVND (reference sequence). The receptor comes from a male donor with acute or convalescent COVID-19. The rearrangement links TRBV19 to TRBJ1-2; possible D gene TRBD1, 6 bases. Input material: peripheral blood. As DNA, the CDR3 is TGTGCCAGTAGGCCGATGGGGGCGCGGGCGCATGGCTACACCTTC. As protein: CASRPMGARAHGYTF.